This T cell receptor beta chain was retrieved from a study of blood T cell repertoires in COVID-19. Whole-study context: Acute and convalescent COVID-19 samples came from the United States, Italy and Spain.

Authors' data handling: Counts of nucleated cells, estimated from reference gene primer amplification, were obtained. Assay used: immunoSEQ multiplex PCR; TCRdb lists only in-frame clones, some missing. D and trimming come from the DNA, and the V and J calls and clone size come from that table. Here the sample spans some 160,000 clones, around 82% being singletons. This clone was found once. In germline, CDR1 is DFQATT, CDR2 SNEGSKA (reference sequence). The V and J ends lost 3 bases and 9 bases respectively, with 10 bases between them. The CDR3 extends over 11 amino acids. The specimen sequenced was peripheral blood. This clonotype originated in a woman aged 80 or older with acute or convalescent COVID-19. V and J are TRBV20-1 and TRBJ2-3; a weak D match, TRBD2 (5 bases). CDR3 region: CSARVRETQYF. In nucleotides, the CDR3 is TGCAGTGCTAGGGTGAGGGAGACGCAGTATTTT.